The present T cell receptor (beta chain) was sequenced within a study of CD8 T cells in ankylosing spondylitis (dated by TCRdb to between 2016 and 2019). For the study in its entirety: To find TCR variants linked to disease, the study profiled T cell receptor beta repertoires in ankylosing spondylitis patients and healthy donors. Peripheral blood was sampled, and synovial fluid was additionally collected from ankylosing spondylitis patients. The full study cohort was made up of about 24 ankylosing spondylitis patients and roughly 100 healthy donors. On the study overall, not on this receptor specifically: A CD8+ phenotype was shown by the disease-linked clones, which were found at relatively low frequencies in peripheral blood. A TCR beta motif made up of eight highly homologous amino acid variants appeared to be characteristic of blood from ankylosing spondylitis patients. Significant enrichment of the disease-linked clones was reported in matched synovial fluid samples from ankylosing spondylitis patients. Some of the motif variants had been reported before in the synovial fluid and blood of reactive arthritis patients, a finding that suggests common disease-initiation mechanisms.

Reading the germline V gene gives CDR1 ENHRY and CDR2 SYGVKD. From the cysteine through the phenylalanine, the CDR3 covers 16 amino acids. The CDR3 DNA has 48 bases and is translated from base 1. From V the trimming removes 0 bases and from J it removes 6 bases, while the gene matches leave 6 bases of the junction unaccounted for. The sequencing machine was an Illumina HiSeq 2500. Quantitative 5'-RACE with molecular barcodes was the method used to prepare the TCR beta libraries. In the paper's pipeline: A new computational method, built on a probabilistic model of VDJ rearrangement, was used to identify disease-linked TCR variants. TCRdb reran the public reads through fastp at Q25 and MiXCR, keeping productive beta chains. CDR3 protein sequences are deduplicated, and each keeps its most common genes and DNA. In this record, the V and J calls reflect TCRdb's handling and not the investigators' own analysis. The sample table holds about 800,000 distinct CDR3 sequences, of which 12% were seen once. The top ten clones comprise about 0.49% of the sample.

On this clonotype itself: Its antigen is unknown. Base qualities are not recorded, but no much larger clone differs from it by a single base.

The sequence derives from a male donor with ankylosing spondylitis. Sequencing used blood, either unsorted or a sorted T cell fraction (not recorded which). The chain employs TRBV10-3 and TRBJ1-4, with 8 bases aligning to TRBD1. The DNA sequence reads TGTGCCATCAGTGAGTCCCAGGACAGGGTGGATGAAAAACTGTTTTTT. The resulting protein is CAISESQDRVDEKLFF.